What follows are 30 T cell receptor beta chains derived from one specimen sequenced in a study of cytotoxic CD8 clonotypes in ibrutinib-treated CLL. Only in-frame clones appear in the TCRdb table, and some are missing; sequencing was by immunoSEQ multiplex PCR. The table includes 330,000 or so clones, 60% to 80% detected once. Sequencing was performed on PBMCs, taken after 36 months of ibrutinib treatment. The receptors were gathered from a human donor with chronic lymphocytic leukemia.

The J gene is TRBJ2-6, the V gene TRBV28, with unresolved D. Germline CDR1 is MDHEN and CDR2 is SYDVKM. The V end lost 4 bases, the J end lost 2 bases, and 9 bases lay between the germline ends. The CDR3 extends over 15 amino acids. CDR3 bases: TGTGCCAGCAGTTATCCCGAACCTGGGGCCAACGTCCTGACTTTC. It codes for CASSYPEPGANVLTF.

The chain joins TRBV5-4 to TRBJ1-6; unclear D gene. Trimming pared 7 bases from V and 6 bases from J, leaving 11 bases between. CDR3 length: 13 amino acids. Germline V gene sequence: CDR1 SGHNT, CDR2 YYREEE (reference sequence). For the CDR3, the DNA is TGTGCCAGCTCTGTCTATCTTAATTCACCCCTCCACTTT. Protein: CASSVYLNSPLHF.

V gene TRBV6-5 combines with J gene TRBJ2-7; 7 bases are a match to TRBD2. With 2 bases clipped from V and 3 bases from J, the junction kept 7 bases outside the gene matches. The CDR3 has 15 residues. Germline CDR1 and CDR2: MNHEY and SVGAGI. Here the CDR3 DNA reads TGTGCCAGCAGTTACGCCGGGACTACAGGCTACGAGCAGTACTTC. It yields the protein CASSYAGTTGYEQYF.

Written as DNA, the CDR3 is TGTGCCAGCAGCTTAGGGGCCGCTAGCTCCTATAATTCACCCCTCCACTTT. Residues: CASSLGAASSYNSPLHF. The chain links TRBV13 to TRBJ1-6; unclear D gene. The CDR3 length is 17 residues. Trimming shortened V by 0 bases and J by 0 bases, and 9 bases separated the two germline ends. Germline V CDR1 and CDR2: PRHDT, FYEKMQ (reference sequence).

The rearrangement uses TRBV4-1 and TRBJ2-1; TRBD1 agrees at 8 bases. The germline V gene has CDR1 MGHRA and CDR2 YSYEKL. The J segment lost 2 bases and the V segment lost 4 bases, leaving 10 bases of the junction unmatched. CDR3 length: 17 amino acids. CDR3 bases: TGCGCCAGCAGCCGGCTTCCCGGGACAGGACCCTACAATGAGCAGTTCTTC. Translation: CASSRLPGTGPYNEQFF.

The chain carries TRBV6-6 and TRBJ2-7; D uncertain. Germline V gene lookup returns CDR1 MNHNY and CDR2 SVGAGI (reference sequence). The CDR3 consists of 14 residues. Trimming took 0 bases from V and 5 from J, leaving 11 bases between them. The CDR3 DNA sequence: TGTGCCAGCAGTTACTCGAAGGTTCCGAACGAGCAGTACTTC. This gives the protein CASSYSKVPNEQYF.

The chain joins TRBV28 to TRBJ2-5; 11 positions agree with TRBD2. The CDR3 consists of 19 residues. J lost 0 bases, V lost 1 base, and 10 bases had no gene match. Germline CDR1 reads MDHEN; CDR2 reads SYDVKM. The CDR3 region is CASSLYPGTSGRNQETQYF. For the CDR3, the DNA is TGTGCCAGCAGTTTATACCCCGGGACTAGCGGTAGAAACCAAGAGACCCAGTACTTC.

The CDR3 sequence is CASSVTHTRFTDTQYF. The CDR3 DNA sequence: TGTGCCAGCAGCGTCACCCATACCCGCTTTACGGATACGCAGTATTTT. This sequence joins TRBV9 and TRBJ2-3; D gene ambiguous. This CDR3 comprises 16 residues. Per the germline V gene, CDR1 is SGDLS and CDR2 is YYNGEE. V was pared by 2 bases and J by 6 bases, with 19 bases between.

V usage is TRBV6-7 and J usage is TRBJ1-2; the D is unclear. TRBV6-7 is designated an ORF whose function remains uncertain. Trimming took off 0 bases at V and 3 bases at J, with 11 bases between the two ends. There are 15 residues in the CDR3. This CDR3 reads CASSYSRTPYYGYTF. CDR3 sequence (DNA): TGTGCCAGCAGTTACTCAAGGACCCCCTACTATGGCTACACCTTC.

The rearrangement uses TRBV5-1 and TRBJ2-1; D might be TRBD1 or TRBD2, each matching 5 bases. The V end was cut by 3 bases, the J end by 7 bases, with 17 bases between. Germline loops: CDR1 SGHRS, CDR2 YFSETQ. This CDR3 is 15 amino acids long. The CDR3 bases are TGCGCCAGCAGCTCAGACTGGACATGGGAGAATGAGCAGTTCTTC. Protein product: CASSSDWTWENEQFF.

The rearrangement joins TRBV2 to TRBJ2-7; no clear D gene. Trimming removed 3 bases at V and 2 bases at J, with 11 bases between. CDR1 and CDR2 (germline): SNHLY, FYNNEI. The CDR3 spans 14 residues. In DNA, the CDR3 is TGTGCCAGCAGTGACGGTACGCTAACCTACGAGCAGTACTTC. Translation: CASSDGTLTYEQYF.

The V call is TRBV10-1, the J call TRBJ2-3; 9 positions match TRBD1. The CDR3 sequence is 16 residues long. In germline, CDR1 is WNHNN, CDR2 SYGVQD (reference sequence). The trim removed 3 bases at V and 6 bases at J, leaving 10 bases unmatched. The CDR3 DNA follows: TGCGCCAGCAGTGATTCTCTGGGACAGGGTACCGATACGCAGTATTTT. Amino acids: CASSDSLGQGTDTQYF.

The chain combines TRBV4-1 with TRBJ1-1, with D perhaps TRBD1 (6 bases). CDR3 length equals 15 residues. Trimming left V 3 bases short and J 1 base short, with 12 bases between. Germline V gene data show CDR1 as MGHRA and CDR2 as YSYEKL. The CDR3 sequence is CASSHVMGQNTEAFF. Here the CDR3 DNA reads TGCGCCAGCAGCCACGTGATGGGACAGAACACTGAAGCTTTCTTT.

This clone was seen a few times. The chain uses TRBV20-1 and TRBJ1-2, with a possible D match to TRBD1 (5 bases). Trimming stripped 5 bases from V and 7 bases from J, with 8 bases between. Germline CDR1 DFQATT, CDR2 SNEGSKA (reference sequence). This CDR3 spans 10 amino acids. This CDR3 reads CSAERGGYTF. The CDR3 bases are TGCAGTGCTGAAAGGGGTGGCTACACCTTC.

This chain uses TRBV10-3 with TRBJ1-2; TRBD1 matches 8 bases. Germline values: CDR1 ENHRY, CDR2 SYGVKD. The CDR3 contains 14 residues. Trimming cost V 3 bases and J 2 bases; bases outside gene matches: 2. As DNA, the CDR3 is TGTGCCATCAGTGATGGGGACAGGAACTATGGCTACACCTTC. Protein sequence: CAISDGDRNYGYTF.

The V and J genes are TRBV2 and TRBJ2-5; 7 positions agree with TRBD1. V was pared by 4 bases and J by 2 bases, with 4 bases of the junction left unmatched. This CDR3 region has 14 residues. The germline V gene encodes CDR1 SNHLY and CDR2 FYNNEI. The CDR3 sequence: CASSGDSKQETQYF. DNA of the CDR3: TGTGCCAGCAGTGGGGACAGCAAGCAAGAGACCCAGTACTTC.

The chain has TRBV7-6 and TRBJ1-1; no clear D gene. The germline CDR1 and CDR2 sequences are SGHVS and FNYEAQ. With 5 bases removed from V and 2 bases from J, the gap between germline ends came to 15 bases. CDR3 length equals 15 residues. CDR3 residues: CASSTPGFLNTEAFF. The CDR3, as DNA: TGTGCCAGCAGCACGCCGGGATTCCTCAACACTGAAGCTTTCTTT.

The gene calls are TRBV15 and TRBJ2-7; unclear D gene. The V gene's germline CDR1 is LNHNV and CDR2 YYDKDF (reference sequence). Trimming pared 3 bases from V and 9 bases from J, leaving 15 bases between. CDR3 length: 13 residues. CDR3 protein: CATSRDFLNPQYF. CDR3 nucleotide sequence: TGTGCCACCAGCAGGGATTTCTTAAACCCGCAGTACTTC.

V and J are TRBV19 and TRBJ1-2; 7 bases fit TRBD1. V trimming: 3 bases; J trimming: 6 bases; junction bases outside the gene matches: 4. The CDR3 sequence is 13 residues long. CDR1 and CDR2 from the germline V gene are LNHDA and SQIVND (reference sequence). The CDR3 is CASSIRQGDGYTF. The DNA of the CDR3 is TGTGCCAGTAGTATTCGACAGGGTGATGGCTACACCTTC.

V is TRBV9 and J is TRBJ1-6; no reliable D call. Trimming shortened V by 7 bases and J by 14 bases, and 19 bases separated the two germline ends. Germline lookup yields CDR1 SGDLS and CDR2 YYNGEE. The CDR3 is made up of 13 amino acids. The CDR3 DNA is TGTGCCAGCTCTCCCTCACTTTTGAGGGCCCTCCACTTT. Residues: CASSPSLLRALHF.

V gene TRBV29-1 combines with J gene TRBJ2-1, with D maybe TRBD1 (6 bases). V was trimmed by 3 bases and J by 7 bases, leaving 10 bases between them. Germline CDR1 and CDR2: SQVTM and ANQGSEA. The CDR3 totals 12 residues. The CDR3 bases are TGCAGCGTTGACCCAGACAGGAATGAGCAGTTCTTC. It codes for CSVDPDRNEQFF.

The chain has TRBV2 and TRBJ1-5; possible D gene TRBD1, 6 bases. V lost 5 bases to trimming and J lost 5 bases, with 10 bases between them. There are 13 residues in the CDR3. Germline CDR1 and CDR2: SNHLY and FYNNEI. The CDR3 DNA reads TGTGCCAGCAGTCAGGGGATATATCAGCCCCAGCATTTT. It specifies CASSQGIYQPQHF.

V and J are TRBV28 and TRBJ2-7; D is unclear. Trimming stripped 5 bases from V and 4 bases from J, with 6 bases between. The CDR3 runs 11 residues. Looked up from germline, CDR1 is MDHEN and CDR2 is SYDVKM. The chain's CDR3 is CASSIRYEQYF. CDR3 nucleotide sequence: TGTGCCAGCAGTATTAGGTACGAGCAGTACTTC.

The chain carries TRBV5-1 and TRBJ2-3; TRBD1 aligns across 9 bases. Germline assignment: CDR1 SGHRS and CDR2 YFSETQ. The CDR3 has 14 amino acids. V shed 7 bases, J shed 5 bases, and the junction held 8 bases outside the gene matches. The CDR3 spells CASSSGQGRDTQYF. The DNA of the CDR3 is TGCGCCAGCTCCTCGGGACAGGGTAGAGATACGCAGTATTTT.

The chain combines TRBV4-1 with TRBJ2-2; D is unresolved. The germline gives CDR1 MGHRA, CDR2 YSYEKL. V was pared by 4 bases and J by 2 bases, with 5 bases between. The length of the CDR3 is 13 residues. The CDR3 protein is CASSPTNTGELFF. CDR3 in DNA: TGCGCCAGCAGCCCCACAAACACCGGGGAGCTGTTTTTT.

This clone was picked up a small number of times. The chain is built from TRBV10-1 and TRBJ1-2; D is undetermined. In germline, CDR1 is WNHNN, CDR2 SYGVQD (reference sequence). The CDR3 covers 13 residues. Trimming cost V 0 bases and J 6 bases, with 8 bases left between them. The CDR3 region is CASSESLVNGYTF. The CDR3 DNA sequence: TGCGCCAGCAGTGAGTCGTTGGTTAATGGCTACACCTTC.

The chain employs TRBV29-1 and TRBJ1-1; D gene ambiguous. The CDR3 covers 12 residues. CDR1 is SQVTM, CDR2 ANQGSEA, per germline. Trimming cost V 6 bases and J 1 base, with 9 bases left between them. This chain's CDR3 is CSVPAGNTEAFF. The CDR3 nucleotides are TGCAGCGTCCCGGCAGGGAACACTGAAGCTTTCTTT.

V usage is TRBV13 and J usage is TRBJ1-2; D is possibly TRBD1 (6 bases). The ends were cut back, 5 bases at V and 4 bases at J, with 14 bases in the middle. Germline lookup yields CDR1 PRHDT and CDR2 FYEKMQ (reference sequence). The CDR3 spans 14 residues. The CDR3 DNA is TGTGCCAGCAGCGCCGAGAGGGGGATCTATGGCTACACCTTC. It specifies CASSAERGIYGYTF.

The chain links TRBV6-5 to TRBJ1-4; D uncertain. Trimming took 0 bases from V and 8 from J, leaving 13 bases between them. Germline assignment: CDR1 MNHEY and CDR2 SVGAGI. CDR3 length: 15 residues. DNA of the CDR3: TGTGCCAGCAGTTACTCATTCGGGATTAGGGAAAAACTGTTTTTT. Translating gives CASSYSFGIREKLFF.

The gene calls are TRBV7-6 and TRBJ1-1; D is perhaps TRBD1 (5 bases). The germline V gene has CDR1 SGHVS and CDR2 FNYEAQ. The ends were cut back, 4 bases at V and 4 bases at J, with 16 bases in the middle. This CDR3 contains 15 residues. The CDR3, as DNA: TGTGCCAGCAGCTCCAACTGGGGCGCGGGCACTGAAGCTTTCTTT. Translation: CASSSNWGAGTEAFF. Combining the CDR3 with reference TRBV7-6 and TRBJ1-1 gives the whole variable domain GAGVSQSPRYKVTKRGQDVALRCDPISGHVSLYWYRQALGQGPEFLTYFNYEAQQDKSGLPNDRFSAERPEGSISTLTIQRTEQRDSAMYRCASSSNWGAGTEAFFGQGTRLTVV.